Described below is a single T cell receptor (beta chain) sequence and its context. What it binds is not known. The sample comes from a study of T cell responses to AZD1222 COVID-19 vaccine. Deletions cut 3 bases from V and 0 bases from J, with 8 bases between. CDR1 LNHNV and CDR2 YYDKDF come from the germline V gene (reference sequence). The CDR3 consists of 14 residues. The method was immunoSEQ multiplex PCR; TCRdb's version includes in-frame clones alone and lacks a portion of them. Found here are roughly 70,000 clones, 85% of them singletons; the top ten hold 20%. Study-wide points: Most donors were white British, females outnumbered males, and clonal diversity was possibly underestimated.

The chain recombines TRBV15 with TRBJ2-5; TRBD1 might be the D (6 bases). The clonotype originates from an adult in good health. The material sequenced was peripheral blood, taken on day 0 of AZD1222 vaccination. The DNA of the CDR3 is TGTGCCACCAGCAGGAACAGGGACCAAGAGACCCAGTACTTC. The encoded protein is CATSRNRDQETQYF. Together with reference TRBV15 and TRBJ2-5, the CDR3 gives the full variable domain: DAMVIQNPRYQVTQFGKPVTLSCSQTLNHNVMYWYQQKSSQAPKLLFHYYDKDFNNEADTPDNFQSRRPNTSFCFLDIRSPGLGDTAMYLCATSRNRDQETQYFGPGTRLLVL.